This T cell receptor beta chain was profiled in a study of OX40 agonist ivuxolimab in advanced cancers. Study conclusions and caveats: Antigens targeted by the expanded peripheral T cells were not determined.

Patients with a history of autoimmune disease or on systemic immunosuppression were excluded. The table came from immunoSEQ multiplex PCR; TCRdb's copy has only in-frame clones and leaves some out. The sample records roughly 110,000 clones, about nine tenths being singletons. Comments on this clone: Its specificity is unknown.

The sequence was collected from an adult with an advanced solid tumor such as melanoma, head and neck, liver or kidney cancer. Sequencing was performed on CD4+ or CD8+ T cells sorted from blood, taken in a trial of the OX40 agonist ivuxolimab.

In nucleotides, the CDR3 is TGTGCCAGCAGCCTCGGACAAATCTCCTACGAGCAGTACTTC. Its protein is CASSLGQISYEQYF. The chain employs TRBV6-6 and TRBJ2-7, with D possibly TRBD1 on 5 matching bases. Germline lookup yields CDR1 MNHNY and CDR2 SVGAGI (reference sequence). CDR3 size: 14 residues. The germline V and J ends were trimmed by 6 bases and 0 bases, with 12 bases remaining between them.